The clone carrying this TCR beta chain was recorded only once. Its antigen is not identified. The data were obtained in a study of OX40 agonist ivuxolimab in advanced cancers. At the level of the study: Intravenous ivuxolimab was administered to patients every 2 weeks at 0.01 to 10 mg/kg. Patients in dose escalation had liver, melanoma, kidney or head and neck cancers.

Germline values: CDR1 SGHTA, CDR2 FQGNSA. Trimming stripped 5 bases from V and 1 base from J, with 8 bases between. The CDR3 has 13 residues. The assay was immunoSEQ multiplex PCR, and TCRdb's table has in-frame clones only and misses some. In the table there are over 70,000 clones, approximately 87% of which are singletons. General study findings and limits: Within 6 weeks, CD4+ and CD8+ blood T cells expanded clonally at 0.1 to 3.0 mg/kg.

The sample in question was CD4+ or CD8+ T cells sorted from blood, obtained in a trial of the OX40 agonist ivuxolimab. The chain combines TRBV7-2 with TRBJ1-1; D is unresolved. The origin of this receptor is an adult with an advanced solid tumor such as melanoma, head and neck, liver or kidney cancer. The CDR3 here is CASSPTGNTEAFF. The DNA of the CDR3 is TGTGCCAGCAGCCCGACCGGGAACACTGAAGCTTTCTTT.